The 21 T cell receptor beta chains below come from one sample, sequenced in a study of T cell responses to AZD1222 COVID-19 vaccine. Data came from immunoSEQ multiplex PCR; TCRdb stores just in-frame clones and leaves some out. The table lists some 130,000 clones, 75% to 90% of them singletons. The sample was peripheral blood, taken on day 0 of AZD1222 vaccination. The source of these receptors is an adult in good health.

The CDR3 spells CASSLTGFYGYTF. The CDR3 region has the DNA TGTGCCAGCTCGCTTACCGGGTTCTATGGCTACACCTTC. The V and J genes are TRBV18 and TRBJ1-2; unclear D gene. Germline loops: CDR1 KGHSH, CDR2 LQKENI. CDR3 length: 13 residues. The V end was cut by 6 bases, the J end by 4 bases, with 12 bases between.

This rearrangement joins TRBV11-2 to TRBJ1-4; unclear D gene. Trimming stripped 2 bases from V and 8 bases from J, with 15 bases between. Per the germline V gene, CDR1 is SGHAT and CDR2 is FQNNGV. This CDR3 has 15 residues. In DNA, the CDR3 is TGTGCCAGCAGCTTATTTGTAGCCCAAGCGGAAAAACTGTTTTTT. It is translated as CASSLFVAQAEKLFF.

V gene TRBV7-2 combines with J gene TRBJ1-6, with D unclear. Trimming took 2 bases from V and 9 from J, leaving 17 bases between them. The CDR3 runs to 16 residues. Germline V gives CDR1 SGHTA, CDR2 FQGNSA. The CDR3 here is CASSLPPMAGGSPLHF. The CDR3 nucleotides read TGTGCCAGCAGCTTACCGCCAATGGCAGGCGGTTCACCCCTCCACTTT.

This chain links TRBV2 with TRBJ1-4; D is possibly TRBD1 (5 bases). Trimming removed 4 bases from V and 5 bases from J, with 14 bases in between. CDR3 length: 15 amino acids. Per the germline V gene, CDR1 is SNHLY and CDR2 is FYNNEI. CDR3 protein: CASSALTGVNEKLFF. In DNA form, the CDR3 reads TGTGCCAGCAGTGCTCTTACAGGAGTCAATGAAAAACTGTTTTTT.

V gene TRBV27 combines with J gene TRBJ1-1; D not resolved. Trimming removed 4 bases at V and 7 bases at J, with 13 bases between. From germline, CDR1 is MNHEY and CDR2 SMNVEV (reference sequence). The CDR3 is 13 residues long. The CDR3 nucleotides read TGTGCCAGCAGTTCCTCGAACCTGAATGAAGCTTTCTTT. This gives the protein CASSSSNLNEAFF.

This clone was counted between two and nine times. This rearrangement joins TRBV5-1 to TRBJ1-2; a weak D match, TRBD1 (5 bases). Germline loops: CDR1 SGHRS, CDR2 YFSETQ. The CDR3 sequence is 13 residues long. Trimming left V 4 bases short and J 8 bases short, with 15 bases between. The CDR3, as DNA: TGCGCCAGCAGCAGGGGATACGGTGAAGGCTACACCTTC. It yields the protein CASSRGYGEGYTF. Full variable domain (remainder filled in from reference TRBV5-1 and TRBJ1-2): KAGVTQTPRYLIKTRGQQVTLSCSPISGHRSVSWYQQTPGQGLQFLFEYFSETQRNKGNFPGRFSGRQFSNSRSEMNVSTLELGDSALYLCASSRGYGEGYTFGSGTRLTVV.

V usage is TRBV7-9 and J usage is TRBJ1-1, with 7 bases matching TRBD1. Germline trimming cut 5 bases from V and 3 bases from J; bases unmatched to any gene: 6. The CDR3 sequence is 14 residues long. Germline V gene data show CDR1 as SEHNR and CDR2 as FQNEAQ (reference sequence). The DNA of the CDR3 is TGTGCCAGCAGCCAACTAGGACAGGACACTGAAGCTTTCTTT. It encodes CASSQLGQDTEAFF.

The DNA of the CDR3 is TGTGCCTGGAGCGGGGGCCGAAGCTCTGGAAACACCATATATTTT. It is translated as CAWSGGRSSGNTIYF. The rearrangement uses TRBV30 and TRBJ1-3; D is perhaps TRBD1 (6 bases). The CDR3 sequence is 15 residues long. V was trimmed by 3 bases and J by 0 bases, leaving 12 bases between them. The germline V gene has CDR1 GTSNPN and CDR2 SVGIG (reference sequence).

This rearrangement joins TRBV7-2 to TRBJ1-6; D might be TRBD1 (6 bases). CDR1 and CDR2 (germline): SGHTA, FQGNSA. The CDR3 length is 15 residues. V lost 5 bases and J 10 bases, leaving 18 bases between the germline ends. For the CDR3, the DNA is TGTGCCAGCAGCCCAACGGGGGGCGCTTGGTCACCCCTCCACTTT. Encoded protein: CASSPTGGAWSPLHF.

The chain joins TRBV7-2 to TRBJ2-1; D remains unclear. Germline V gives CDR1 SGHTA, CDR2 FQGNSA. The CDR3 length is 14 residues. Deletions cut 7 bases from V and 4 bases from J, with 14 bases between. The CDR3 protein is CASIFGAQYNEQFF. As DNA, the CDR3 is TGTGCCAGCATATTTGGAGCCCAATACAATGAGCAGTTCTTC.

The V and J genes are TRBV3-1 (or the pseudogene TRBV3-2) and TRBJ1-1, with 7 bases matching TRBD1. CDR1 is LGHDT, CDR2 YNNKEL, per germline (reference sequence). This CDR3 spans 14 amino acids. V was pared by 7 bases and J by 4 bases, with 9 bases of the junction left unmatched. CDR3 protein: CASKGRGRGTEAFF. The CDR3 region has the DNA TGTGCCAGCAAGGGCAGGGGGAGAGGCACTGAAGCTTTCTTT.

To note about this clone: Because it lacks the conserved phenylalanine or tryptophan at the end, this CDR3 is likely a read error. It is unclear where the CDR3 begins or ends on the DNA, so no DNA is shown, and the CDR3 is as TCRdb lists it. The V call is TRBV12-1, the J call TRBJ1-1; the listed D gene, TRBD1, was not tested against the DNA. TRBV12-1 is flagged as a pseudogene. Termini included, the CDR3 measures 21 amino acids. The CDR3 loop is CASSFEARPSEGGGTNTEAFL.

The chain recombines TRBV6-6 with TRBJ1-3; D is perhaps TRBD1 (5 bases). The CDR3 contains 16 residues. The germline CDR1 and CDR2 sequences are MNHNY and SVGAGI (reference sequence). V lost 6 bases, J lost 0 bases, and 15 bases lay in between. The CDR3 coding sequence is TGTGCCAGCAGCCCGCGGGGGAGCAACTCTGGAAACACCATATATTTT. This gives the protein CASSPRGSNSGNTIYF.

This sequence joins TRBV12-5 and TRBJ2-3; tentatively, D is TRBD2 (6 bases). Germline loops: CDR1 LGHNT, CDR2 FRNRAP. V dropped 4 bases and J dropped 2 bases, with 16 bases sitting between them. CDR3 length: 16 residues. The CDR3, as DNA: TGTGCTAGTGGTTCCCCGACAGCGGGCCCCACAGATACGCAGTATTTT. This gives the protein CASGSPTAGPTDTQYF.

The CDR3 protein is CASTLAKTYEQYF. CDR3 sequence (DNA): TGTGCCAGCACCCTAGCGAAGACCTACGAGCAGTACTTC. The chain uses TRBV7-2 and TRBJ2-7; possibly TRBD2 for D (6 bases). V was cut by 7 bases and J by 2 bases, with 12 bases left in between. Germline CDR1 and CDR2: SGHTA and FQGNSA. This CDR3 region has 13 residues.

The chain combines TRBV12-3 or TRBV12-4 with TRBJ2-5; the D gene is possibly TRBD1 (5 bases). Trimming removed 5 bases at V and 2 bases at J, with 9 bases between. The CDR3 extends over 13 amino acids. CDR3 protein: CASSARTQETQYF. CDR3 sequence (DNA): TGTGCCAGCAGTGCACGGACACAAGAGACCCAGTACTTC.

V gene TRBV7-2 combines with J gene TRBJ2-7; D is possibly TRBD2 (5 bases). This CDR3 has 15 amino acids. Trimming took 3 bases from V and 7 from J, leaving 19 bases between them. CDR1 and CDR2 from the germline V gene are SGHTA and FQGNSA. This CDR3 reads CASSFRLASEEEQYF. In nucleotides, the CDR3 is TGTGCCAGCAGCTTCCGACTCGCATCGGAGGAGGAGCAGTACTTC.

The rearrangement uses TRBV7-6 and TRBJ1-5; no reliable D call. The CDR3 is 12 residues long. V was cut by 2 bases and J by 6 bases, with 5 bases left in between. Germline V gene data show CDR1 as SGHVS and CDR2 as FNYEAQ. The CDR3 bases are TGTGCCAGCAGCTTAATAGGTCAGCCCCAGCATTTT. Translating it yields CASSLIGQPQHF.

The chain links TRBV7-2 to TRBJ2-1; 10 bases match TRBD1. With V trimmed by 1 base and J by 6 bases, 6 bases remained unmatched. The CDR3 loop spans 16 amino acids. The germline CDR1 and CDR2 sequences are SGHTA and FQGNSA. DNA of the CDR3: TGTGCCAGCAGCTTAGGGACAGGGGGTCCCGTCAATGAGCAGTTCTTC. Its translation: CASSLGTGGPVNEQFF.

CDR3 nucleotides: TGTGCCAGCAGCCCCCGCGTTGTGGACTATTATGGCTACACCTTC. Amino acids: CASSPRVVDYYGYTF. This rearrangement joins TRBV3-1 (or the pseudogene TRBV3-2) to TRBJ1-2, with D unresolved. Per germline, CDR1 LGHDT and CDR2 YNNKEL (reference sequence). Deletions cut 4 bases from V and 5 bases from J, with 17 bases between. The CDR3 has 15 residues.

The rearrangement uses TRBV7-9 and TRBJ2-2; D may be TRBD1 or TRBD2 (6 bases each). Germline V CDR1 and CDR2: SEHNR, FQNEAQ (reference sequence). The CDR3 length is 16 residues. Trimming removed 4 bases at V and 0 bases at J, with 12 bases between. The CDR3 loop is CASSSRGRTNTGELFF. The CDR3 nucleotides read TGTGCCAGCAGCTCCCGGGGGCGAACGAACACCGGGGAGCTGTTTTTT.